This TCR beta chain was obtained from a study of regulatory T cells in long-lasting Graves disease. Study details: Disease was considered persistent Graves' disease after over 5 years of antithyroid drugs (with positive TSH receptor antibodies).

Through Arm-PCR of CDR3 regions and iRepertoire HTBI primers, TCR beta libraries were built. TCRdb reprocessed the multiplex PCR reads via MiXCR and lists one record per CDR3 protein. Seen here are more than 300,000 distinct CDR3 sequences, roughly 24% observed once, and the top ten hold about 29%. This clonotype was picked up many times. Its antigen remains unknown. Study-level results: There was favoring of TRBV28, TRBJ1-2 and TRBJ2-5 in persistent disease.

The length of the CDR3 is 15 residues. Germline V CDR1 and CDR2: MNHNS, SASEGT. V dropped 5 bases and J dropped 2 bases, with 15 bases sitting between them. Time point reported: persistent/refractory GD, antithyroid drugs over 5 years with positive TRAb. Extracted RNA from PBMCs served as the source of the TCR library. Graves' disease was diagnosed by American Thyroid Association guidelines. Patients came through an endocrinology department, and that department was in Xi'an, China. The rearrangement joins TRBV6-1 to TRBJ1-2; D unclear. This specimen was peripheral blood mononuclear cells (PBMCs), taken when the disease was refractory, from a patient treated with antithyroid drugs. The TCR comes from a woman in her 40s with Graves disease. CDR3: CASSPHGRRNYGYTF. CDR3 in DNA: TGTGCCAGCAGTCCCCATGGCCGGAGAAACTATGGCTACACCTTC.